These 22 T cell receptor beta chains share one sample of origin, sequenced in a study of PD-L1 blockade in urothelial cancer. Documented time point: pretreatment peripheral blood. Using immunoSEQ multiplex PCR, the repertoire was profiled, and TCRdb retains in-frame clones only, with some absent. The profile covers roughly 130,000 clones, with 65% to 85% appearing a single time and roughly 3.5% taken by the ten largest. Sequencing used PBMCs, obtained around atezolizumab (anti-PD-L1) treatment. These receptors originate from a man aged 45 to 65 with urothelial cancer.

The chain combines TRBV2 with TRBJ2-1; the match to TRBD2 covers 7 bases. The V gene's germline CDR1 is SNHLY and CDR2 FYNNEI. J was trimmed by 2 bases and V by 3 bases; bases with no gene match: 4. This CDR3 has 15 residues. The CDR3 spells CASSEGLAAYNEQFF. As DNA, the CDR3 is TGTGCCAGCAGTGAGGGGCTAGCGGCCTACAATGAGCAGTTCTTC.

This clone was picked up one time. V gene TRBV27 combines with J gene TRBJ2-7; 9 positions agree with TRBD2. Germline loops: CDR1 MNHEY, CDR2 SMNVEV (reference sequence). The CDR3 is 14 amino acids. J lost 6 bases, V lost 2 bases, and 5 bases had no gene match. Here the CDR3 reads CASSLEGLAGEQYF. Written as DNA, the CDR3 is TGTGCCAGCAGTTTAGAGGGACTAGCCGGCGAGCAGTACTTC.

The chain has TRBV27 and TRBJ2-2; weak D call: TRBD2 (6 bases). The V gene's germline CDR1 is MNHEY and CDR2 SMNVEV (reference sequence). The CDR3 covers 15 residues. The V and J ends lost 5 bases and 9 bases respectively, with 19 bases between them. CDR3 residues: CASSLTIAEFRELFF. The CDR3 DNA reads TGTGCCAGCAGTCTGACGATAGCGGAGTTCCGGGAGCTGTTTTTT.

J is TRBJ2-7 and V is TRBV28, with TRBD2 matching over 8 bases. Germline lookup yields CDR1 MDHEN and CDR2 SYDVKM. V gave up 2 bases and J gave up 3 bases; unmatched junction bases: 6. CDR3 length: 15 amino acids. The CDR3 here is CASSLSGGLGYEQYF. The DNA of the CDR3 is TGTGCCAGCAGTTTAAGCGGGGGATTAGGCTACGAGCAGTACTTC.

The chain joins TRBV5-8 to TRBJ2-7, with TRBD2 matching 14 bases. CDR3 length: 18 amino acids. Germline lookup yields CDR1 SGHTS and CDR2 YDEGEE. The V segment lost 0 bases and the J segment 3 bases; nucleotides outside the gene matches: 8. The CDR3 sequence: CASSLAGTSGRWHYEQYF. CDR3 nucleotide sequence: TGTGCCAGCAGCTTGGCCGGGACTAGCGGGAGATGGCACTACGAGCAGTACTTC.

The chain joins TRBV28 to TRBJ1-2, with D possibly matching TRBD1 (5 bases). The germline V and J ends were trimmed by 2 bases and 5 bases, with 18 bases remaining between them. The CDR3 totals 16 residues. Germline lookup yields CDR1 MDHEN and CDR2 SYDVKM. The CDR3 reads CASSLLRTPTTYGYTF. CDR3 in DNA: TGTGCCAGCAGTTTACTAAGGACACCAACAACTTATGGCTACACCTTC.

CDR3 protein: CASSSSGQSTDTQYF. In nucleotides, the CDR3 is TGTGCCAGTAGTTCCAGCGGCCAGAGTACAGATACGCAGTATTTT. V is TRBV19 and J is TRBJ2-3, with D perhaps TRBD2 (5 bases). Trimming pared 5 bases from V and 3 bases from J, leaving 15 bases between. Per germline, CDR1 LNHDA and CDR2 SQIVND (reference sequence). The CDR3 consists of 15 residues.

The chain links TRBV9 to TRBJ2-7, with 11 positions matching TRBD2. The CDR3 runs 14 residues. The trim removed 4 bases at V and 4 bases at J, leaving 4 bases unmatched. Germline CDR1 is SGDLS and CDR2 is YYNGEE. CDR3 bases: TGTGCCAGCAGCAGGTCTAGCGGGGGGTACGAGCAGTACTTC. It translates to CASSRSSGGYEQYF.

The rearrangement joins TRBV30 to TRBJ1-5, with 8 positions matching TRBD1. This CDR3 region has 14 residues. Trimming took 4 bases from V and 6 from J; bases not matched to a gene: 8. Germline loops: CDR1 GTSNPN, CDR2 SVGIG (reference sequence). CDR3: CAWTGQGAGQPQHF. The DNA of the CDR3 is TGTGCCTGGACTGGACAGGGTGCAGGTCAGCCCCAGCATTTT. The complete variable domain, with remaining parts taken from reference TRBV30 and TRBJ1-5, reads SQTIHQWPATLVQPVGSPLSLECTVEGTSNPNLYWYRQAAGRGLQLLFYSVGIGQISSEVPQNLSASRPQDRQFILSSKKLLLSDSGFYLCAWTGQGAGQPQHFGDGTRLSIL.

The chain couples TRBV5-1 to TRBJ2-5; D is possibly TRBD1 (6 bases). CDR1 is SGHRS and CDR2 is YFSETQ in the germline V gene. This CDR3 is 14 amino acids long. Trimming removed 0 bases from V and 4 bases from J, with 10 bases in between. The DNA of the CDR3 is TGCGCCAGCAGCTTGGGCAGGGGCCGAGAGACCCAGTACTTC. Translated: CASSLGRGRETQYF.

The chain employs TRBV15 and TRBJ2-3; D not certain. V was pared by 5 bases and J by 4 bases, with 10 bases between. Germline CDR1 reads LNHNV; CDR2 reads YYDKDF (reference sequence). The CDR3 sequence is 13 residues long. The CDR3: CATSGIASDTQYF. The CDR3 bases are TGTGCCACCAGCGGAATAGCTTCAGATACGCAGTATTTT.

The J gene is TRBJ2-3, the V gene TRBV6-1; the match to TRBD2 covers 8 bases. Germline assignment: CDR1 MNHNS and CDR2 SASEGT. This CDR3 has 15 residues. The junction had 3 bases not matched to a gene; V was cut back by 4 bases and J by 0 bases. The CDR3 sequence: CASSVASGSTDTQYF. CDR3 DNA sequence: TGTGCCAGCAGTGTGGCTAGCGGGAGCACAGATACGCAGTATTTT.

The V and J genes are TRBV28 and TRBJ1-5, with a weak D call TRBD1 (6 bases). The CDR3 spans 13 residues. Germline lookup yields CDR1 MDHEN and CDR2 SYDVKM. V lost 7 bases and J 10 bases, leaving 17 bases between the germline ends. CDR3 in amino acids: CASKTGSISPQHF. The DNA for the CDR3 is TGTGCCAGCAAAACAGGGAGTATCAGCCCCCAGCATTTT.

V is TRBV7-2 and J is TRBJ1-1, with a possible D match to TRBD1 (6 bases). Between the trimmed V and J ends, which lost 5 bases and 5 bases, there was a span of 15 bases. Germline V CDR1 and CDR2: SGHTA, FQGNSA. CDR3 length: 14 amino acids. CDR3 bases: TGTGCCAGCAGCCCAAGGGAGGGGGTTACTGAAGCTTTCTTT. Translating it yields CASSPREGVTEAFF.

The CDR3, as DNA: TGTGCCAGCAGCAGAGGGCAAACAGGGGAGAAAGCTTTCTTT. It codes for CASSRGQTGEKAFF. The V and J genes are TRBV7-9 and TRBJ1-1; 7 bases match TRBD1. The V gene's germline CDR1 is SEHNR and CDR2 FQNEAQ (reference sequence). V lost 5 bases to trimming and J lost 9 bases; unmatched junction nucleotides: 12. The CDR3 length is 14 residues.

The rearrangement links TRBV28 to TRBJ2-5, with D possibly matching TRBD2 (5 bases). V lost 8 bases to trimming and J lost 4 bases, with 26 bases between them. The CDR3 has 17 amino acids. Germline CDR1 MDHEN, CDR2 SYDVKM. The CDR3 loop reads CASRTTSVGEGRETQYF. In DNA form, the CDR3 reads TGTGCCAGCCGAACCACGTCTGTGGGAGAAGGTCGAGAGACCCAGTACTTC. The full variable domain, in which reference TRBV28 and TRBJ2-5 provide the parts outside the CDR3, is DVKVTQSSRYLVKRTGEKVFLECVQDMDHENMFWYRQDPGLGLRLIYFSYDVKMKEKGDIPEGYSVSREKKERFSLILESASTNQTSMYLCASRTTSVGEGRETQYFGPGTRLLVL.

This clone has a handful of counts. The rearrangement joins TRBV2 to TRBJ2-4; 7 nucleotides match TRBD1. CDR3 length equals 15 residues. Losses at the gene ends were 5 bases for V and 0 bases for J; bases not matched to a gene: 4. Germline lookup yields CDR1 SNHLY and CDR2 FYNNEI. CDR3 sequence reads: CASSRQGLAKNIQYF. Written as DNA, the CDR3 is TGTGCCAGCAGTAGACAGGGATTAGCCAAAAACATTCAGTACTTC.

This clone was seen a few times. The chain joins TRBV18 to TRBJ1-6, with TRBD1 matching over 9 bases. Germline-derived CDR1 and CDR2 are KGHSH and LQKENI. V lost 6 bases to trimming and J lost 5 bases; unmatched junction nucleotides: 2. The CDR3 covers 14 residues. CDR3 loop: CASSRDRDNSPLHF. In DNA, the CDR3 is TGTGCCAGCTCTCGGGACAGGGATAATTCACCCCTCCACTTT.

The chain has TRBV5-4 and TRBJ1-1, with D perhaps matching TRBD1 (6 bases). CDR1 and CDR2 from the germline V gene are SGHNT and YYREEE (reference sequence). CDR3 length: 14 amino acids. With 2 bases removed from V and 3 bases from J, the gap between germline ends came to 11 bases. The CDR3 here is CASSFPEGDTEAFF. Written as DNA, the CDR3 is TGTGCCAGCAGCTTCCCCGAGGGGGACACTGAAGCTTTCTTT.

The chain is built from TRBV7-2 and TRBJ1-1; D not certain. From germline, CDR1 is SGHTA and CDR2 FQGNSA. The CDR3 spans 16 residues. Trimming cost V 4 bases and J 0 bases, with 15 bases left between them. The CDR3 nucleotides are TGTGCCAGCAGCTATATCCTTCGGGTCATGAACACTGAAGCTTTCTTT. It is translated as CASSYILRVMNTEAFF.

The chain has TRBV6-1 and TRBJ1-2; D not certain. CDR3 length equals 15 residues. Trimming removed 0 bases at V and 5 bases at J, with 13 bases between. Per germline, CDR1 MNHNS and CDR2 SASEGT. The CDR3 reads CASSEAFRSLYGYTF. The CDR3 DNA is TGTGCCAGCAGTGAAGCGTTTCGAAGCCTATATGGCTACACCTTC.

This chain links TRBV2 with TRBJ2-5, with 10 positions matching TRBD1. This CDR3 has 16 amino acids. Trimming cost V 2 bases and J 5 bases; bases outside gene matches: 8. The germline CDR1 and CDR2 sequences are SNHLY and FYNNEI. CDR3 protein: CASSEPRDRGRETQYF. DNA for the CDR3: TGTGCCAGCAGTGAACCCCGGGACAGGGGTCGGGAGACCCAGTACTTC.